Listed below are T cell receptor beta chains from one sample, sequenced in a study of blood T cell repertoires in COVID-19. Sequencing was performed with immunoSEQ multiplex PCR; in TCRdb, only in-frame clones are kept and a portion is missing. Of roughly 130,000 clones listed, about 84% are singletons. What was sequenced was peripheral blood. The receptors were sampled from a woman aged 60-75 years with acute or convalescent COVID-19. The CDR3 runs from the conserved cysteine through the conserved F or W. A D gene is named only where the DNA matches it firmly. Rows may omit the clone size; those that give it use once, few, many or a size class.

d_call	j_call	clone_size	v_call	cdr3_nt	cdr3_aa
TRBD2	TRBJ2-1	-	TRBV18	TGTGCCAGCTCACCCCTACCGGGACTAGGGGCAGATGAGCAGTTCTTC	CASSPLPGLGADEQFF
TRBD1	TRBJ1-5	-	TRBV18	TGTGCCAGCTCACAGGGACAGTTGGGTCAGCCCCAGCATTTT	CASSQGQLGQPQHF
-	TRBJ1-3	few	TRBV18	TGTGCCAGCTCACCACCTTCAGGGGCCCTCTCTGGAAACACCATATATTTT	CASSPPSGALSGNTIYF
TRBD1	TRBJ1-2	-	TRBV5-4	TGTGCCAGCAGCTTGGGACAGGGAGGACTTGGCTACACCTTC	CASSLGQGGLGYTF
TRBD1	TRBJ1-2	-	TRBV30	TGTGCCTGGAGTCCTGGACAGGGGTTGGCTGGCTACACCTTC	CAWSPGQGLAGYTF
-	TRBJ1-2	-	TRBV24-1	TGTGCCACCAGTGACGGCAGTACTACATTGATCTATGGCTACACCTTC	CATSDGSTTLIYGYTF
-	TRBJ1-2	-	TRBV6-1	TGTGCCAGCAGTGAGGGGCGAGCAAATAACTATGGCTACACCTTC	CASSEGRANNYGYTF
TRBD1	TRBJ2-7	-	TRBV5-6	TGTGCCAGCATGGCCCTGGGACAGGGTGTCCACGAGCAGTACTTC	CASMALGQGVHEQYF
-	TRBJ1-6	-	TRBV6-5	TGTGCCAGCGGGCCTGGGAGCTCCTATAATTCACCCCTCCACTTT	CASGPGSSYNSPLHF
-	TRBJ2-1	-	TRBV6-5	TGTGCCAGCGCCAGTCATGAGCAGTTCTTC	CASASHEQFF
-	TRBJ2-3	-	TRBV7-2	TGTGCCAGCAGCTTGGACTCCACAGATACGCAGTATTTT	CASSLDSTDTQYF
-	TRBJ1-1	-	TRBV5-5	TGTGCCAGCAGCTTGCTTACCGGGGGGCTGGATGAAGCTTTCTTT	CASSLLTGGLDEAFF
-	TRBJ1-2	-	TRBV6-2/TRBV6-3	TGTGCCAGCAGTTACTCCATCTATGGCTACACCTTC	CASSYSIYGYTF
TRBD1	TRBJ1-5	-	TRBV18	TGTGCCAGCTCAACAGGGGGCCCGGTTCAGCCCCAGCATTTT	CASSTGGPVQPQHF
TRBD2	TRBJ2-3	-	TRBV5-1	TGCGCCAGCAGCTTCGGGGGGAGCACAGATACGCAGTATTTT	CASSFGGSTDTQYF
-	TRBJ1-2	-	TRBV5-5	TGTGCCAGCAGCTTGGGGGGCCAGAACTCCGAGGGCTACACCTTC	CASSLGGQNSEGYTF
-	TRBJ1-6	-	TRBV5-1	TGCGCCAGCAGCTTGACAGGTTTGGATTCACCCCTCCACTTT	CASSLTGLDSPLHF
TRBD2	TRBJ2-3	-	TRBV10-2	TGCGCCAGCAGTGATATAGCGGGGGGTCACACAGATACGCAGTATTTT	CASSDIAGGHTDTQYF
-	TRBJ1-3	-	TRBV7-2	TGTGCCAGCAGCTTAATACCCGGTATAGGAAACACCATATATTTT	CASSLIPGIGNTIYF
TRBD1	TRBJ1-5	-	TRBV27	TGTGCCAGCAGCCATAGATGGGTTACTGGGACAGAAAAAGATCAGCCCCAGCATTTT	CASSHRWVTGTEKDQPQHF
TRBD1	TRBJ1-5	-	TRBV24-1	TGTGCCACCAGTGATTCCGGATCAGGGGGGAACCAGCCCCAGCATTTT	CATSDSGSGGNQPQHF
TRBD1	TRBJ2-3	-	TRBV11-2	TGTGCCAGCAGCTTTAGTCGCCCTTTGACAGGGTACCGGTGGGATACGCAGTATTTT	CASSFSRPLTGYRWDTQYF
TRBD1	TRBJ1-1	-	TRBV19	TGTGCCAGTAGTAAAGACAGGGACACTGAAGCTTTCTTT	CASSKDRDTEAFF
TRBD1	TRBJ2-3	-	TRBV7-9	TGTGCCAGCAGCTTAGTGGGGGACAGGTCAGATACGCAGTATTTT	CASSLVGDRSDTQYF
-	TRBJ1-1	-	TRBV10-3	TGTGCCAGCGGACATAGGAACACTGAAGCTTTCTTT	CASGHRNTEAFF
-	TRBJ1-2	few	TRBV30	TGTGCCTGGAGTTTTTTACAGGCACCCACACGCTACACCTTC	CAWSFLQAPTRYTF
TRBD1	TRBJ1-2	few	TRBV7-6	TGTGCCAGCAGCCGGTTCTCGGGACAGGGGAACTATGGCTACACCTTC	CASSRFSGQGNYGYTF
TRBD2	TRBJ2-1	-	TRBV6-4	TGTGCCAGCAGTGAAAGGAGCGGGGGATCCTACAATGAGCAGTTCTTC	CASSERSGGSYNEQFF
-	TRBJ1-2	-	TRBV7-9	TGTGCCAGCAGCTTGAATGGGGGCACAGTCTATGGCTACACCTTC	CASSLNGGTVYGYTF
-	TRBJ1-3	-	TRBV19	TGTGCCAGTAACGACCACATCCAGGGCACCATATATTTT	CASNDHIQGTIYF
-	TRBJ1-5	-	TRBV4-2	TGTGCCAGCAGCCAAGATCTCAATCAGCCCCAGCATTTT	CASSQDLNQPQHF
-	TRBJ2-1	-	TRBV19	TGTGCCAGTAGTCCACGGGGTGATGAGCAGTTCTTC	CASSPRGDEQFF
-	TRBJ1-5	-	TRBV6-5	TGTGCCATCTCGAGGGAGATAGACAATCAGCCCCAGCATTTT	CAISREIDNQPQHF
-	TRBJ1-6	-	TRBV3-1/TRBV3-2	TGTGCCAGCAGCCAACAATCAACAGACACTAGAATTTACTATAATTCACCCCTCCACTTT	CASSQQSTDTRIYYNSPLHF
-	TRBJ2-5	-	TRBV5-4	TGTGCCAGCAGTCCTCGTCGACAGAGACAAGAGACCCAGTACTTC	CASSPRRQRQETQYF
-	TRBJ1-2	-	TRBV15	TGTGCCACCAGCAGAGATTATAATGGCTACACCTTC	CATSRDYNGYTF
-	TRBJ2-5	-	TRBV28	TGTGCCAGCAGTTACTCCTTGGTGGCGGGGGAGACCCAGTACTTC	CASSYSLVAGETQYF
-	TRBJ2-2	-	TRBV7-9	TGTGCCAGCAGCCCATCGAGCACCTCGAACACCGGGGAGCTGTTTTTT	CASSPSSTSNTGELFF
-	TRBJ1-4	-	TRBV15	TGTGCCACCAGCATCCACCTACTTAATGAAAAACTGTTTTTT	CATSIHLLNEKLFF
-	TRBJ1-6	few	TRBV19	TGTGCCAGTAGCTTGGGGAGTAACTCACCCCTCCACTTT	CASSLGSNSPLHF
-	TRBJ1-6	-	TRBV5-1	TGCGCCAGCAGTTTGCAGGGTAGCTCCTATAATTCACCCCTCCACTTT	CASSLQGSSYNSPLHF
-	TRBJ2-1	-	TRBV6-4	TGTGCCAGCAGTGAGAACGAAGGAGGTGAGCAGTTCTTC	CASSENEGGEQFF
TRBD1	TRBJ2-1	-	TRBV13	TGTGCCAGCAGCTTATACCCCCCGGGACAGGGATCCTACAATGAGCAGTTCTTC	CASSLYPPGQGSYNEQFF
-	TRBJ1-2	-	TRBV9	TGTGCCAGCAGCGTTACCGGTGGCGGGCCTGACTATGGCTACACCTTC	CASSVTGGGPDYGYTF
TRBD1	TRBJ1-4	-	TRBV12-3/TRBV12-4	TGTGCCAGCAGCTACAGGGGTGGTGAAAAACTGTTTTTT	CASSYRGGEKLFF
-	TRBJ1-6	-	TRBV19	TGTGCCAGTAGTTCCCGGGATTATAATTCACCCCTCCACTTT	CASSSRDYNSPLHF
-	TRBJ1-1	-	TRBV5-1	TGCGCCAGCAGCCCCCAGGTGAGTGGGAACACTGAAGCTTTCTTT	CASSPQVSGNTEAFF
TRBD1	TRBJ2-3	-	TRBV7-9	TGTGCCAGCAGCTTAAAGTCGACAGGGTGGGCAGATACGCAGTATTTT	CASSLKSTGWADTQYF
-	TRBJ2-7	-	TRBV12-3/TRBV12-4	TGTGCCAGCAGTTTGACTATTCTCGAGCAGTACTTC	CASSLTILEQYF
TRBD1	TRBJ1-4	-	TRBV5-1	TGCGCCAGCGGCAAGGACAGGGCTAATGAAAAACTGTTTTTT	CASGKDRANEKLFF
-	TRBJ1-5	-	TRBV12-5	TGTGCTAGTGGTTTGGGGCCGGGACTGGGCAATCAGCCCCAGCATTTT	CASGLGPGLGNQPQHF